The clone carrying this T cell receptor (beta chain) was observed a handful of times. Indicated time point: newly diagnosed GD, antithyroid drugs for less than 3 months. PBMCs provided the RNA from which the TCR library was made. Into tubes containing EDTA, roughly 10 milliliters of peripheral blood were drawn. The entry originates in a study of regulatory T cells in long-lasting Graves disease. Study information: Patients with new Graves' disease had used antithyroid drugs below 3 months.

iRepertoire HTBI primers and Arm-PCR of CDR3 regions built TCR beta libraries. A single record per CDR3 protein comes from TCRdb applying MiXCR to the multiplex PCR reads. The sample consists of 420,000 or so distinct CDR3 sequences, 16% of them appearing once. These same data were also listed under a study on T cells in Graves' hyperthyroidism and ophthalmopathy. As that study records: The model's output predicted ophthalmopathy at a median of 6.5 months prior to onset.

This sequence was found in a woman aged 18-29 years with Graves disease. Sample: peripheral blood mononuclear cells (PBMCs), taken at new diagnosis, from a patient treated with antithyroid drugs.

The CDR3 bases are TGTGCCAGCAGCCGAACGGACAGAGGACCCTACGAGCAGTACTTC. Translating gives CASSRTDRGPYEQYF. The V and J genes are TRBV5-6 and TRBJ2-7, with D possibly TRBD1 on 6 matching bases. Trimming pared 4 bases from V and 2 bases from J, leaving 16 bases between. Germline V gene lookup returns CDR1 SGHDT and CDR2 YYEEEE. The CDR3 has 15 residues.